This section outlines one TCR beta chain sequence together with its context. Its cognate antigen is unknown. Germline V gene data show CDR1 as MDHEN and CDR2 as SYDVKM. V lost 7 bases to trimming and J lost 6 bases, with 22 bases between them. The CDR3 totals 15 residues. What was sequenced were expressed TCRB transcripts, since all of the isolated RNA had been reverse transcribed. Sequencing was performed with immunoSEQ multiplex PCR; in TCRdb, only in-frame clones are kept and a portion is missing. The sample records 810,000 or so clones, roughly a sixth being singletons. The sample is drawn from a study of beta chain features in type 1 diabetes. Study observations and caveats: Possibly, sequencing cDNA over-represented cells that had high TCR expression levels. In every one of the four CD4+ subsets, TCRB CDR3s were moderately but significantly shorter in Type 1 diabetes patients.

The specimen sequenced was naive CD4+ T cells from blood. The source is a woman younger than 35 in good health. V gene TRBV28 combines with J gene TRBJ2-7; D uncertain. The CDR3 protein is CASIIGRRPLGEQYF. For the CDR3, the DNA is TGTGCCAGCATCATTGGCAGGCGACCCCTTGGCGAGCAGTACTTC.